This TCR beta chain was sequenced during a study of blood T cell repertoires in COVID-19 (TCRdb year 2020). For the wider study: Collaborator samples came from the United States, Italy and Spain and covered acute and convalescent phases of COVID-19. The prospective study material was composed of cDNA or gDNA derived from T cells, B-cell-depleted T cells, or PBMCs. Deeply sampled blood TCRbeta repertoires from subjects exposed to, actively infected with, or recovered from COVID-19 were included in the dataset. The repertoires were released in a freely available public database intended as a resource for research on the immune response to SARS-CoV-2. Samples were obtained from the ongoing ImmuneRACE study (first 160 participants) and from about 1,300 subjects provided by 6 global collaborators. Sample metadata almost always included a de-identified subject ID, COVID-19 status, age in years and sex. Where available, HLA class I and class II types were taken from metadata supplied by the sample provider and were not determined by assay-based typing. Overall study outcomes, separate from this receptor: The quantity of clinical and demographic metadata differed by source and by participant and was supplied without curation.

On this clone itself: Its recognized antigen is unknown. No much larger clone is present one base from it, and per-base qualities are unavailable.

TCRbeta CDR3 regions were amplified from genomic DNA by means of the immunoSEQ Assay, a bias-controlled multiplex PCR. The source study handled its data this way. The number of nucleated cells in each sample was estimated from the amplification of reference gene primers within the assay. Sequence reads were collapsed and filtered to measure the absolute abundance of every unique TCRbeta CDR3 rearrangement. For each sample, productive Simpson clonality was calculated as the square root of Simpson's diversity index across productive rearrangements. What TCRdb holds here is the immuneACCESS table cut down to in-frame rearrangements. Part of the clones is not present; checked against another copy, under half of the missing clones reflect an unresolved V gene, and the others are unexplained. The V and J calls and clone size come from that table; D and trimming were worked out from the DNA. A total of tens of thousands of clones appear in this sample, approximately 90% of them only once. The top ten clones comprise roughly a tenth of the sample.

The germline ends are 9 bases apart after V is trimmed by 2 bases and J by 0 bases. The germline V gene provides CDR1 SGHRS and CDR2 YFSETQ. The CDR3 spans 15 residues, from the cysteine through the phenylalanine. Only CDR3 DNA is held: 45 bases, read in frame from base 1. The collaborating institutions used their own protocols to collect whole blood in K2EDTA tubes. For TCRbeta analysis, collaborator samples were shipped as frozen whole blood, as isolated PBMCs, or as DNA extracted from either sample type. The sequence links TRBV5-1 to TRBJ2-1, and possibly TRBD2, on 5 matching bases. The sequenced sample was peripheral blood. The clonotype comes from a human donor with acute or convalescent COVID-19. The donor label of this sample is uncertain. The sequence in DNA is TGCGCCAGCAGCTTTGAGGGCAGCTCCTACAATGAGCAGTTCTTC. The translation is CASSFEGSSYNEQFF. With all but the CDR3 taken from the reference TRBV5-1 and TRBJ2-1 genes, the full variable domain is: KAGVTQTPRYLIKTRGQQVTLSCSPISGHRSVSWYQQTPGQGLQFLFEYFSETQRNKGNFPGRFSGRQFSNSRSEMNVSTLELGDSALYLCASSFEGSSYNEQFFGPGTRLTVL.